Described below is a single T cell receptor (beta chain) sequence and its context. Deletions cut 5 bases from V and 4 bases from J, with 14 bases between. CDR3 length: 13 amino acids. Germline V gene sequence: CDR1 GTSNPN, CDR2 SVGIG (reference sequence). This specimen belongs to a study of blood T cell repertoires in COVID-19. Sequencing used immunoSEQ multiplex PCR; TCRdb keeps in-frame clones, though not all of them. The sample records more than 300,000 clones, around 88% being singletons. This receptor was obtained from a woman between 45 and 65 years old with acute or convalescent COVID-19. Sequences were obtained from peripheral blood. The chain employs TRBV30 and TRBJ1-2; D is ambiguous. For the CDR3, the DNA is TGTGCCTGGGCCCCCGAGGAGGCCTATGGCTACACCTTC. Translated: CAWAPEEAYGYTF.